Below, 10 T cell receptor beta chains from the same sample are listed, as sequenced in a study of chemoradiotherapy in HPV16-positive cancers. Method: immunoSEQ multiplex PCR; TCRdb's copy keeps in-frame clones and lacks some. Here the sample spans 7,000 to 9,500 clones, roughly 78% being singletons. Sampling was done from a patient who underwent chemoradiotherapy. Receptor source: a human donor with HPV-associated anogenital cancer.

V and J are TRBV7-6 and TRBJ2-1; D is undetermined. This CDR3 region has 12 residues. CDR1 and CDR2 (germline): SGHVS, FNYEAQ. The germline V and J ends were trimmed by 4 bases and 7 bases, with 8 bases remaining between them. The CDR3 DNA reads as TGTGCCAGCAGCTGGCCGGCTAATGAGCAGTTCTTC. It yields the protein CASSWPANEQFF.

The chain links TRBV5-4 to TRBJ1-2; D may be TRBD1 (5 bases). The V end lost 4 bases, the J end lost 4 bases, and 17 bases lay between the germline ends. The germline gives CDR1 SGHNT, CDR2 YYREEE (reference sequence). The CDR3 spans 15 residues. The CDR3 nucleotides are TGTGCCAGCAGCCCACCAGGGCGGGGAGGCTATGGCTACACCTTC. Amino acids: CASSPPGRGGYGYTF.

The chain couples TRBV4-1 to TRBJ1-2, with TRBD1 matching over 7 bases. V dropped 4 bases and J dropped 3; count of bases not matched to a gene: 8. The CDR3 is 15 amino acids. Germline CDR1 MGHRA, CDR2 YSYEKL. For the CDR3, the DNA is TGCGCCAGCAGCCTAAACGTGGGGACAGACTATGGCTACACCTTC. Amino acid sequence: CASSLNVGTDYGYTF.

The chain employs TRBV7-2 and TRBJ2-5; no clear D gene. CDR1 SGHTA and CDR2 FQGNSA come from the germline V gene. Trimming pared 1 base from V and 5 bases from J, leaving 17 bases between. This CDR3 spans 16 amino acids. The CDR3 sequence: CASSLVHMTRGETQYF. CDR3 DNA sequence: TGTGCCAGCAGCTTAGTCCACATGACACGCGGCGAGACCCAGTACTTC.

This chain uses TRBV7-2 with TRBJ2-6, with 9 bases fitting TRBD1. The J segment lost 1 base and the V segment lost 7 bases, leaving 5 bases of the junction unmatched. This CDR3 is 16 amino acids long. Per germline, CDR1 SGHTA and CDR2 FQGNSA. The CDR3 sequence: CASKQGAHSGANVLTF. In DNA form, the CDR3 reads TGTGCCAGCAAACAGGGGGCGCATTCTGGGGCCAACGTCCTGACTTTC.

The chain has TRBV27 and TRBJ1-2; weak D call: TRBD1 (5 bases). Trimming removed 8 bases at V and 0 bases at J, with 7 bases between. The CDR3 sequence is 12 residues long. Germline assignment: CDR1 MNHEY and CDR2 SMNVEV (reference sequence). The CDR3 loop is CASRGANYGYTF. DNA for the CDR3: TGTGCCAGCCGGGGGGCTAACTATGGCTACACCTTC.

This clone has more than one count but fewer than ten. In DNA form, the CDR3 reads TGTGCCAGCAGCGTAGGGCTAGCGCCGACCTACGAGCAGTACTTC. It encodes CASSVGLAPTYEQYF. This chain links TRBV9 with TRBJ2-7, with D possibly matching TRBD2 (6 bases). Trimming took 0 bases from V and 2 from J, leaving 12 bases between them. Germline V gene data show CDR1 as SGDLS and CDR2 as YYNGEE. This CDR3 is 15 amino acids long.

This clone was observed a handful of times. This rearrangement joins TRBV4-1 to TRBJ2-3, with 8 nucleotides matching TRBD2. CDR1 and CDR2 from the germline V gene are MGHRA and YSYEKL. The V segment lost 1 base and the J segment 0 bases; nucleotides outside the gene matches: 6. The CDR3 sequence is 17 residues long. The chain's CDR3 is CASSQVAVAGSTDTQYF. CDR3 nucleotide sequence: TGCGCCAGCAGCCAAGTTGCCGTAGCGGGAAGCACAGATACGCAGTATTTT.

The V and J genes are TRBV19 and TRBJ1-1; 12 nucleotides agree with TRBD1. The germline gives CDR1 LNHDA, CDR2 SQIVND (reference sequence). The CDR3 is 17 amino acids. The trim removed 4 bases at V and 3 bases at J, leaving 9 bases unmatched. CDR3: CASSTRDRGRGYTEAFF. As DNA, the CDR3 is TGTGCCAGTAGTACCCGGGACAGGGGGCGGGGGTACACTGAAGCTTTCTTT.

The V gene is TRBV2, the J gene TRBJ1-2; unclear D gene. In germline, CDR1 is SNHLY, CDR2 FYNNEI. With 3 bases removed from V and 8 bases from J, the gap between germline ends came to 10 bases. The CDR3 spans 12 residues. The CDR3 loop reads CASSDVLEGYTF. DNA for the CDR3: TGTGCCAGCAGTGATGTCCTAGAAGGCTACACCTTC.